A single sample is the source of the 27 T cell receptor beta chains below, sequenced in a study of CD8+ T cells in alopecia areata. RNA was extracted and reverse transcribed into cDNA as the sequencing template. Generated by immunoSEQ multiplex PCR, the TCRdb table keeps only in-frame clones and is missing some. The sample includes 98,000 or so clones, 50% to 60% seen only once; the top ten take 23%. Source material: NKG2D-low CD8+ T cells sorted from blood. Source of these receptors: a human donor with alopecia areata.

The rearrangement uses TRBV27 and TRBJ1-5; possibly TRBD1 for D (6 bases). V was trimmed by 0 bases and J by 5 bases, leaving 8 bases between them. From germline, CDR1 is MNHEY and CDR2 SMNVEV (reference sequence). There are 14 residues in the CDR3. In DNA, the CDR3 is TGTGCCAGCAGTTTATCCGGGGGCTATCAGCCCCAGCATTTT. Translating gives CASSLSGGYQPQHF.

This chain connects TRBV9 to TRBJ2-5; 8 bases match TRBD2. Germline-derived CDR1 and CDR2 are SGDLS and YYNGEE. After removal of 0 bases from V and 5 bases from J, the junction contained 6 bases not matched to a gene. This CDR3 contains 15 residues. CDR3 DNA: TGTGCCAGCAGCGTAGTCCCTAGCGGGCGGGAGACCCAGTACTTC. Translated: CASSVVPSGRETQYF.

This sequence joins TRBV12-5 and TRBJ1-5; the D is unclear. The CDR3 consists of 15 residues. Germline V gene sequence: CDR1 LGHNT, CDR2 FRNRAP. Trimming removed 0 bases at V and 4 bases at J, with 10 bases between. CDR3 coding DNA: TGTGCTAGTGGTTTGGTACAAAGAGGGAATCAGCCCCAGCATTTT. It specifies CASGLVQRGNQPQHF.

This clone was detected a few times. The chain joins TRBV7-6 to TRBJ2-1; no clear D. The CDR3 runs 14 residues. Germline V gene lookup returns CDR1 SGHVS and CDR2 FNYEAQ. Trimming took 1 base from V and 1 from J, leaving 5 bases between them. CDR3 sequence reads: CASSLGGSYNEQFF. DNA of the CDR3: TGTGCCAGCAGCTTAGGTGGGTCCTACAATGAGCAGTTCTTC.

The CDR3, as DNA: TGTGCCACCAGCAGAGATAGGTCCCACTCCTACGAGCAGTACTTC. Translated: CATSRDRSHSYEQYF. V gene TRBV15 combines with J gene TRBJ2-7; D is unclear. Trimming removed 0 bases from V and 0 bases from J, with 9 bases in between. The CDR3 loop spans 15 amino acids. CDR1 is LNHNV, CDR2 YYDKDF, per germline (reference sequence).

The rearrangement links TRBV25-1 to TRBJ2-1; the D is unclear. Germline assignment: CDR1 MGHDK and CDR2 SYGVNS. V shed 6 bases and J shed 5 bases, with 8 bases lying between them. The CDR3 extends over 12 amino acids. For the CDR3, the DNA is TGTGCCAGCAGCGTTCCCAACAATGAGCAGTTCTTC. Protein: CASSVPNNEQFF.

This clone was picked up a small number of times. V is TRBV27 and J is TRBJ2-7; TRBD2 aligns across 7 bases. The CDR3 is made up of 12 amino acids. CDR1 is MNHEY and CDR2 is SMNVEV in the germline V gene (reference sequence). The V gene end was trimmed by 5 bases and the J gene end by 6 bases; junction bases not matched to a gene: 4. CDR3 residues: CASSPGGIEQYF. Here the CDR3 DNA reads TGTGCCAGCAGTCCCGGGGGGATCGAGCAGTACTTC.

The J gene is TRBJ2-3, the V gene TRBV2; 8 bases match TRBD2. Germline V gene data show CDR1 as SNHLY and CDR2 as FYNNEI. The V and J ends lost 10 bases and 5 bases, in that order; junction bases with no gene match: 5. The CDR3 totals 12 residues. As DNA, the CDR3 is TGTGCCACTGAAGCGGGAGTAGATACGCAGTATTTT. Its protein product is CATEAGVDTQYF.

This clone was observed a few times. The chain recombines TRBV2 with TRBJ2-7; D uncertain. The CDR3 totals 15 residues. Germline CDR1 reads SNHLY; CDR2 reads FYNNEI. Trimming removed 3 bases at V and 3 bases at J, with 15 bases between. The CDR3 nucleotides are TGTGCCAGCAGTGATGGGCAGGCGATTCTCTACGAGCAGTACTTC. Its protein is CASSDGQAILYEQYF. The full variable domain, rest sourced from reference TRBV2 and TRBJ2-7, is EPEVTQTPSHQVTQMGQEVILRCVPISNHLYFYWYRQILGQKVEFLVSFYNNEISEKSEIFDDQFSVERPDGSNFTLKIRSTKLEDSAMYFCASSDGQAILYEQYFGPGTRLTVT.

This clone was detected once. This rearrangement joins TRBV2 to TRBJ2-1; D is unclear. The germline gives CDR1 SNHLY, CDR2 FYNNEI. Trimming left V 6 bases short and J 9 bases short, with 12 bases between. This CDR3 contains 12 residues. The chain's CDR3 is CASSDRPREQFF. The CDR3 region has the DNA TGTGCCAGCAGCGATCGACCCCGTGAGCAGTTCTTC.

The genes are TRBV5-1 and TRBJ2-3; 8 nucleotides agree with TRBD2. CDR3 length equals 16 residues. With 4 bases clipped from V and 6 bases from J, the junction kept 13 bases outside the gene matches. Germline CDR1 reads SGHRS; CDR2 reads YFSETQ. CDR3 in DNA: TGCGCCAGCAGCCGACCCCGGGAGGGGGGTTGGGATACGCAGTATTTT. It is translated as CASSRPREGGWDTQYF.

The chain combines TRBV4-1 with TRBJ1-2; 7 positions agree with TRBD1. The CDR3 spans 15 residues. J gave up 5 bases and V 0 bases, and 6 bases lay outside the gene matches. Germline V CDR1 and CDR2: MGHRA, YSYEKL. CDR3 DNA sequence: TGCGCCAGCAGCCAAGAGATGACAGGGACATATGGCTACACCTTC. Its translation: CASSQEMTGTYGYTF.

This clone was detected a few times. The chain recombines TRBV23-1 with TRBJ2-1; no firm D call. TRBV23-1 is an open reading frame whose function is uncertain. The germline V and J ends were trimmed by 2 bases and 0 bases, with 11 bases remaining between them. This CDR3 has 16 amino acids. The CDR3 spells CASSQGPGSSYNEQFF. Written as DNA, the CDR3 is TGCGCCAGCAGTCAAGGCCCGGGTAGCTCCTACAATGAGCAGTTCTTC.

This clone occurred a few times. J is TRBJ2-3 and V is TRBV5-1; D perhaps matches TRBD1 (6 bases). The CDR3 contains 15 residues. CDR1 is SGHRS, CDR2 YFSETQ, per germline. The germline V and J ends were trimmed by 0 bases and 1 base, with 9 bases remaining between them. The DNA for the CDR3 is TGCGCCAGCAGCTTGGGCCAGGGGCGCACAGATACGCAGTATTTT. Translating gives CASSLGQGRTDTQYF.

A few counts support this clone. The CDR3 is CASSLVGRPDTQYF. The CDR3 DNA reads as TGTGCCAGCAGCTTAGTCGGGAGGCCAGATACGCAGTATTTT. The chain recombines TRBV7-9 with TRBJ2-3, with 7 bases fitting TRBD2. This CDR3 has 14 amino acids. V was clipped by 1 base and J by 4 bases; unmatched bases: 2. Looked up from germline, CDR1 is SEHNR and CDR2 is FQNEAQ (reference sequence).

The chain combines TRBV6-5 with TRBJ1-1; unclear D gene. Trimming cost V 6 bases and J 3 bases, with 11 bases left between them. The CDR3 is 13 amino acids. Germline V gene sequence: CDR1 MNHEY, CDR2 SVGAGI. CDR3: CASRGGVHTEAFF. Here the CDR3 DNA reads TGTGCCAGCAGGGGCGGGGTACACACTGAAGCTTTCTTT.

There are a few counts of this clone. This sequence joins TRBV30 and TRBJ2-2; TRBD2 aligns across 8 bases. Germline V gene lookup returns CDR1 GTSNPN and CDR2 SVGIG (reference sequence). The CDR3 loop spans 15 amino acids. Losses at the gene ends were 4 bases for V and 3 bases for J; bases not matched to a gene: 7. CDR3 nucleotides: TGTGCCTGGAACGAGCGGGAGACTGACACCGGGGAGCTGTTTTTT. Its translation is CAWNERETDTGELFF.

This clone was detected once. The gene calls are TRBV28 and TRBJ2-7, with D possibly being TRBD1 or TRBD2 (6 bases each). There are 15 residues in the CDR3. Germline V lookup: CDR1 MDHEN, CDR2 SYDVKM. Trimming stripped 5 bases from V and 2 bases from J, with 16 bases between. DNA of the CDR3: TGTGCCAGCAGTATACTACAGGGACTGACCTACGAGCAGTACTTC. Translating it yields CASSILQGLTYEQYF.

Points on this clone: The junction departs from the called germline gene at one end, perhaps through a read error. This chain connects TRBV13 to TRBJ2-4; 10 nucleotides align to TRBD1. Looked up from germline, CDR1 is PRHDT and CDR2 is FYEKMQ (reference sequence). CDR3 length: 14 residues. DNA for the CDR3: TGTACCAGCGGGTCCCGGGACAGGGGTGGCATTCAGTACTTC. Its translation: CTSGSRDRGGIQYF.

This sequence joins TRBV6-6 and TRBJ2-1; D perhaps matches TRBD2 (6 bases). V was cut by 2 bases and J by 4 bases, with 15 bases left in between. The germline V gene encodes CDR1 MNHNY and CDR2 SVGAGI (reference sequence). This CDR3 spans 16 amino acids. The CDR3 nucleotides are TGTGCCAGCAGTTACATGGGGGGATACGTTTACAATGAGCAGTTCTTC. Protein product: CASSYMGGYVYNEQFF.

To note about this clone: One end of the junction is discordant with germline, which a read error may explain. The J gene is TRBJ2-7, the V gene TRBV14, with D maybe TRBD1 (6 bases). The CDR3 contains 18 residues. Germline values: CDR1 SGHDN, CDR2 FVKESK. CDR3 amino acids: CASSQEGSTGPRSHEQYF. CDR3 sequence (DNA): TGTGCCAGCAGCCAAGAAGGGTCAACAGGGCCCCGCTCCCACGAGCAGTACTTC. The variable domain in full, completed from reference TRBV14 and TRBJ2-7, reads EAGVTQFPSHSVIEKGQTVTLRCDPISGHDNLYWYRRVMGKEIKFLLHFVKESKQDESGMPNNRFLAERTGGTYSTLKVQPAELEDSGVYFCASSQEGSTGPRSHEQYFGPGTRLTVT.

V usage is TRBV7-9 and J usage is TRBJ1-5; 7 bases fit TRBD1. CDR1 and CDR2 (germline): SEHNR, FQNEAQ (reference sequence). CDR3 length: 14 residues. Germline trimming cut 4 bases from V and 3 bases from J; bases unmatched to any gene: 3. The CDR3 nucleotides read TGTGCCAGCAGCTCGGGACAGTACAATCAGCCCCAGCATTTT. Amino acid sequence: CASSSGQYNQPQHF.

This clone was seen many times. This rearrangement joins TRBV23-1 to TRBJ2-5; no definite D call. TRBV23-1 is treated as an ORF (open reading frame) with a function not yet certain. The ends were cut back, 10 bases at V and 7 bases at J, with 13 bases in the middle. This CDR3 has 11 amino acids. The DNA of the CDR3 is TGCGCCACCTACTGTATGCGGACCCAGTACTTC. Translated, it gives CATYCMRTQYF.

This clone was seen only a few times. This rearrangement joins TRBV4-1 to TRBJ2-7; D call uncertain. The length of the CDR3 is 13 residues. V was pared by 3 bases and J by 2 bases, with 8 bases between. Germline V gene lookup returns CDR1 MGHRA and CDR2 YSYEKL. The CDR3: CASSQGKPYEQYF. In DNA form, the CDR3 reads TGCGCCAGCAGCCAGGGAAAACCCTACGAGCAGTACTTC.

V and J are TRBV10-3 and TRBJ2-7; D assignment may be TRBD1 or TRBD2 (5 bases each). Germline V gene lookup returns CDR1 ENHRY and CDR2 SYGVKD. Trimming took 5 bases from V and 6 from J, leaving 8 bases between them. The CDR3 loop spans 11 amino acids. CDR3 protein: CAISPGREQYF. The CDR3 coding sequence is TGTGCCATCAGTCCGGGGCGCGAGCAGTACTTC.

The V gene is TRBV29-1, the J gene TRBJ2-1, with 8 bases lining up with TRBD2. The trim removed 2 bases at V and 9 bases at J, leaving 12 bases unmatched. This CDR3 region has 15 residues. CDR1 is SQVTM and CDR2 is ANQGSEA in the germline V gene. The CDR3 sequence: CSVELGTSMSGEQFF. As DNA, the CDR3 is TGCAGCGTTGAATTAGGGACTAGTATGAGTGGTGAGCAGTTCTTC.

The V gene is TRBV7-8, the J gene TRBJ1-1; no clear D gene. This CDR3 is built from 13 residues. Trimming left V 1 base short and J 1 base short, with 4 bases between. Germline CDR1 and CDR2: SGHVS and FQNEAQ. CDR3 amino acids: CASSLGQNTEAFF. CDR3 sequence (DNA): TGTGCCAGCAGCTTAGGCCAGAACACTGAAGCTTTCTTT. The full variable domain, rest sourced from reference TRBV7-8 and TRBJ1-1, is GAGVSQSPRYKVAKRGQDVALRCDPISGHVSLFWYQQALGQGPEFLTYFQNEAQLDKSGLPSDRFFAERPEGSVSTLKIQRTQQEDSAVYLCASSLGQNTEAFFGQGTRLTVV.